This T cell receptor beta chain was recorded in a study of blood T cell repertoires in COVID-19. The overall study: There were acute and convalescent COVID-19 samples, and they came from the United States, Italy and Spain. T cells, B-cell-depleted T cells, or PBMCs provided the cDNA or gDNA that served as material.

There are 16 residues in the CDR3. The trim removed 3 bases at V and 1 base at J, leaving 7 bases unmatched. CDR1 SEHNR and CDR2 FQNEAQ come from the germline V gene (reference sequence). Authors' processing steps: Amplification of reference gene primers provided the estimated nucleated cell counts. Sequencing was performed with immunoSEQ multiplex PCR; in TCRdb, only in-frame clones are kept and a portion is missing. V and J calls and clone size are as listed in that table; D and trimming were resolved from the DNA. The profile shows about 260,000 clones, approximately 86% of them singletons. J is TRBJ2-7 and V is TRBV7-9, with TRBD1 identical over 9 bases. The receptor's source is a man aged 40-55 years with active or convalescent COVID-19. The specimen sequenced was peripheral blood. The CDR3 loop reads CASSLIGQGTSYEQYF. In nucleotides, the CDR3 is TGTGCCAGCAGCTTGATAGGACAGGGGACTTCCTACGAGCAGTACTTC.